This T cell receptor (beta chain) originates from a study of graft-versus-host responses after intestinal transplantation. At the level of the study: Transplants were multivisceral, liver-intestinal, or isolated intestinal. Each patient got anti-thymocyte globulin induction, then tacrolimus and steroids for around three years. Findings of the study overall: Detected in recipient marrow were GvH clones, some of which were first observed in ileum or blood. Patients with graft-donor T cell macrochimerism had high graft-versus-host to host-versus-graft clonal ratios in allografts.

Here immunoSEQ multiplex PCR was the method, and the copy in TCRdb shows in-frame clones only, minus some. Among tens of thousands of clones, approximately 84% were seen once, and the ten largest hold less than 0.45%. Comments on this clone: Its antigen is currently unknown.

Germline assignment: CDR1 SEHNR and CDR2 FQNEAQ (reference sequence). This CDR3 contains 15 residues. After removal of 1 base from V and 1 base from J, the junction contained 3 bases not matched to a gene. The chain links TRBV7-9 to TRBJ1-2; 7 nucleotides align to TRBD1. The input for sequencing was unstimulated CD4+ T cells sorted from spleen or lymph node cells, taken before transplant. This receptor was identified in a human donor who was the organ donor for an intestinal transplant. CDR3 sequence (DNA): TGTGCCAGCAGCTTAGATACAGGGGTTAACTATGGCTACACCTTC. Amino acid sequence: CASSLDTGVNYGYTF.